A single sample is the source of the 10 T cell receptor beta chains below, sequenced in a study of T cells after yellow fever vaccination. From the 5' RACE reads, TCRdb called clonotypes with MiXCR, one entry per CDR3 protein. Of hundreds of thousands of distinct CDR3 sequences listed, approximately 13% were seen once; the top ten hold 3% to 4%. The material was CD4+ T cells sorted from PBMCs, obtained 15 days after the yellow fever booster vaccination. These receptors were taken from a man between 18 and 29 years old who received the YFV17D yellow fever vaccine.

V usage is TRBV5-1 and J usage is TRBJ1-5; possibly TRBD1 for D (6 bases). Germline CDR1 is SGHRS and CDR2 is YFSETQ. CDR3 size: 14 residues. V was pared by 4 bases and J by 2 bases, with 10 bases between. The DNA of the CDR3 is TGCGCCAGCAGCCAGGGGTATGGCAATCAGCCCCAGCATTTT. Translation: CASSQGYGNQPQHF.

This chain links TRBV2 with TRBJ1-1; 9 nucleotides line up with TRBD1. V was pared by 4 bases and J by 1 base, with 4 bases of the junction left unmatched. Germline V gene data show CDR1 as SNHLY and CDR2 as FYNNEI. This CDR3 is 15 amino acids long. CDR3 nucleotides: TGTGCCAGCAGTGGCGGACAGGGGTGGAACACTGAAGCTTTCTTT. This sequence encodes CASSGGQGWNTEAFF.

The chain carries TRBV7-2 and TRBJ1-3; D uncertain. From germline, CDR1 is SGHTA and CDR2 FQGNSA. V lost 6 bases, J lost 0 bases, and 15 bases lay in between. CDR3 length: 16 residues. The CDR3 protein is CASSPHQIDSGNTIYF. The CDR3, as DNA: TGTGCCAGCAGTCCTCACCAGATAGACTCTGGAAACACCATATATTTT.

This clonotype turned up a few times. This chain joins TRBV5-1 and TRBJ2-7; D is ambiguous. The germline V gene has CDR1 SGHRS and CDR2 YFSETQ. V was cut by 9 bases and J by 0 bases, with 13 bases left in between. This CDR3 has 13 amino acids. The chain's CDR3 is CATSRGSSYEQYF. The CDR3 DNA is TGCGCCACCTCAAGAGGATCCTCCTACGAGCAGTACTTC. The whole variable domain, filled in from reference TRBV5-1 and TRBJ2-7, reads KAGVTQTPRYLIKTRGQQVTLSCSPISGHRSVSWYQQTPGQGLQFLFEYFSETQRNKGNFPGRFSGRQFSNSRSEMNVSTLELGDSALYLCATSRGSSYEQYFGPGTRLTVT.

This clonotype was counted between two and nine times. The V and J genes are TRBV4-1 and TRBJ1-4; TRBD1 might be the D (6 bases). Trimming left V 0 bases short and J 3 bases short, with 8 bases between. This CDR3 region has 15 residues. Germline V gene data show CDR1 as MGHRA and CDR2 as YSYEKL. The CDR3 sequence is CASSQEGGSNEKLFF. The CDR3 DNA reads TGCGCCAGCAGCCAAGAAGGGGGTTCTAATGAAAAACTGTTTTTT.

The chain has TRBV5-1 and TRBJ2-1; 9 bases are shared with TRBD1. Germline V CDR1 and CDR2: SGHRS, YFSETQ. V trimming: 9 bases; J trimming: 8 bases; junction bases outside the gene matches: 15. This CDR3 spans 15 amino acids. The CDR3 spells CATTRDRVDRDEQFF. The DNA for the CDR3 is TGCGCCACCACCAGGGACAGGGTGGATAGGGATGAGCAGTTCTTC.

This clonotype turned up a few times. The chain uses TRBV7-2 and TRBJ2-1; D possibly corresponds to TRBD1 (7 bases). V was cut by 6 bases and J by 2 bases, with 14 bases left in between. The CDR3 has 15 amino acids. Per germline, CDR1 SGHTA and CDR2 FQGNSA. The DNA for the CDR3 is TGTGCCAGCAGTCGAACAGGGGAGGCCTACAATGAGCAGTTCTTC. Its translation: CASSRTGEAYNEQFF.

The chain couples TRBV6-2 or TRBV6-3 to TRBJ1-5; tentative D call: TRBD1 (6 bases). CDR3 length equals 14 residues. V shed 5 bases and J shed 5 bases, with 13 bases lying between them. Germline V lookup: CDR1 MNHEY, CDR2 SVGEGT. This chain's CDR3 is CASSPRGGDQPQHF. The CDR3 DNA sequence: TGTGCCAGCAGTCCCAGGGGAGGAGATCAGCCCCAGCATTTT.

Many counts were recorded for this clonotype. The chain carries TRBV24-1 and TRBJ1-4, with D possibly being TRBD1 (6 bases). Germline V CDR1 and CDR2: KGHDR, SFDVKD. This CDR3 region has 15 residues. V lost 2 bases to trimming and J lost 11 bases, with 17 bases between them. The CDR3 region is CATSDYSRGPPKLFF. Here the CDR3 DNA reads TGTGCCACCAGTGATTACTCCCGGGGGCCTCCGAAACTGTTTTTT.

The rearrangement uses TRBV4-1 and TRBJ2-5, with D uncertain. V was clipped by 3 bases and J by 5 bases, with 13 bases between them. The germline V gene encodes CDR1 MGHRA and CDR2 YSYEKL. This CDR3 has 14 residues. CDR3 sequence: CASSQEWAPETQYF. For the CDR3, the DNA is TGCGCCAGCAGCCAGGAATGGGCTCCCGAGACCCAGTACTTC.